This T cell receptor beta chain emerged from a study of cytomegalovirus exposure and HLA in healthy donors. Study context: Across around 400 genotyped donors, 81% landed in the Caucasian-associated ancestry cluster.

The CDR3 is made up of 16 amino acids. CDR1 and CDR2 (germline): MGHRA, YSYEKL. Trimming removed 4 bases at V and 6 bases at J, with 21 bases between. Healthy bone marrow donors made up the cohort. Researchers ran the PCR with 60 Vbeta and 13 Jbeta primers. Sequencing was performed with immunoSEQ multiplex PCR; in TCRdb, only in-frame clones are kept and a portion is missing. The repertoire includes around 80,000 clones, 78% of them detected once, and over 4.5% sits in the top ten. V and J are TRBV4-1 and TRBJ1-1; a possible D gene is TRBD1 (5 bases). The sequenced sample consisted of PBMCs. This clonotype was obtained from a man between 18 and 35 years old in good health and CMV-seropositive. For the CDR3, the DNA is TGCGCCAGCAGCCGAAAACATGGGGGGTCGCGGCCTGAAGCTTTCTTT. This gives the protein CASSRKHGGSRPEAFF.